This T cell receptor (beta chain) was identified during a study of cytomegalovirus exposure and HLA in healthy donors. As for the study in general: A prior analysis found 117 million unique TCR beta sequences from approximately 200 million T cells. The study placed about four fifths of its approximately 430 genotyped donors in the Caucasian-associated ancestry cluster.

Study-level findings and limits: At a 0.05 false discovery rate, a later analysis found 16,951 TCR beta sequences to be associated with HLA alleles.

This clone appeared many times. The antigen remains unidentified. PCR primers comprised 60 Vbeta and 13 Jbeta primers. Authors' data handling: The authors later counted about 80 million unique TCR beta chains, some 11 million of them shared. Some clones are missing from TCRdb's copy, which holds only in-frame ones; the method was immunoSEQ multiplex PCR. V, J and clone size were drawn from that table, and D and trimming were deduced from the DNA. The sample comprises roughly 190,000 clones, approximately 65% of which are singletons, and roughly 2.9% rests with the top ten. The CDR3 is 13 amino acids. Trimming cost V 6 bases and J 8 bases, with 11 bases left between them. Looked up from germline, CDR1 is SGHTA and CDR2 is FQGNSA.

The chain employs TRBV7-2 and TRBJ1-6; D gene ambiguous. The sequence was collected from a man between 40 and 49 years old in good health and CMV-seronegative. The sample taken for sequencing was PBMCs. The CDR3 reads CASSPIVDSPLHF. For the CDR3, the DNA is TGTGCCAGCAGTCCTATTGTGGATTCACCCCTCCACTTT.